The 24 T cell receptor beta chains below all came from one sample that was sequenced in a study of blood T cell repertoires in COVID-19. Only in-frame clones appear in the TCRdb table, and some are missing; sequencing was by immunoSEQ multiplex PCR. The table has more than 200,000 clones, roughly 85% seen once. The sample consisted of peripheral blood. These receptor sequences come from a woman in her 70s with active or convalescent COVID-19.

This clone has a handful of counts. The chain carries TRBV7-9 and TRBJ2-3, with D perhaps TRBD1 (6 bases). Trimming took 7 bases from V and 0 from J, leaving 14 bases between them. Germline V lookup: CDR1 SEHNR, CDR2 FQNEAQ (reference sequence). This CDR3 region has 15 residues. The CDR3: CASTERGTSTDTQYF. The CDR3 DNA reads TGTGCCAGCACCGAAAGGGGGACCAGCACAGATACGCAGTATTTT.

The genes are TRBV28 and TRBJ1-2; 7 bases fit TRBD1. Germline CDR1 reads MDHEN; CDR2 reads SYDVKM. The CDR3 has 15 residues. Losses at the gene ends were 6 bases for V and 4 bases for J; bases not matched to a gene: 11. CDR3 coding DNA: TGTGCCAGCAGCCCCAGGGGACAGTCCTTCTATGGCTACACCTTC. Its protein product is CASSPRGQSFYGYTF.

This clone has just a few counts. The chain recombines TRBV6-5 with TRBJ1-2; D is perhaps TRBD1 (6 bases). Trimming stripped 7 bases from V and 8 bases from J, with 23 bases between. Germline CDR1 is MNHEY and CDR2 is SVGAGI. The CDR3 runs 15 residues. CDR3 bases: TGTGCCAGCAACCCGACGGGGGGGGGCTCGGAAGGCTACACCTTC. This codes for CASNPTGGGSEGYTF.

This clone was seen more than once but under ten times. This chain uses TRBV7-9 with TRBJ2-1; 9 bases agree with TRBD2. This CDR3 has 16 residues. Germline lookup yields CDR1 SEHNR and CDR2 FQNEAQ (reference sequence). Losses at the gene ends were 8 bases for V and 8 bases for J; bases not matched to a gene: 16. The CDR3 is CASLKGREGLIDEQFF. Written as DNA, the CDR3 is TGTGCCAGCCTCAAGGGGCGGGAGGGCCTAATCGATGAGCAGTTCTTC.

The chain recombines TRBV23-1 with TRBJ1-5; TRBD1 aligns across 9 bases. TRBV23-1 is an ORF; its function is uncertain. The CDR3 sequence is 15 residues long. The junction had 6 bases not matched to a gene; V was cut back by 4 bases and J by 5 bases. CDR3 nucleotide sequence: TGCGCCAGCAGTCTCAACAGGGGGCGCCATCAGCCCCAGCATTTT. It translates to CASSLNRGRHQPQHF.

This chain uses TRBV2 with TRBJ1-1; 10 nucleotides agree with TRBD1. Germline V gene lookup returns CDR1 SNHLY and CDR2 FYNNEI. The V segment lost 7 bases and the J segment 4 bases; nucleotides outside the gene matches: 6. CDR3 length: 14 residues. This CDR3 is CASKGTGDGTEAFF. The CDR3 nucleotides read TGTGCCAGCAAGGGGACAGGGGACGGCACTGAAGCTTTCTTT.

The chain joins TRBV7-9 to TRBJ2-3, with 10 bases that match TRBD2. The CDR3 contains 16 residues. From germline, CDR1 is SEHNR and CDR2 FQNEAQ (reference sequence). V was clipped by 2 bases and J by 2 bases; unmatched bases: 4. As DNA, the CDR3 is TGTGCCAGCAGCTTAACTAGCGGGGTGATCACAGATACGCAGTATTTT. Protein sequence: CASSLTSGVITDTQYF.

The chain couples TRBV18 to TRBJ1-2; D is unclear. Germline-derived CDR1 and CDR2 are KGHSH and LQKENI. The CDR3 sequence is 13 residues long. Deletions cut 2 bases from V and 3 bases from J, with 7 bases between. CDR3 sequence (DNA): TGTGCCAGCTCACCAGAAAGCGACTATGGCTACACCTTC. Amino acids: CASSPESDYGYTF.

This clone appeared a few times. The same CDR3 is also encoded by other DNA sequences in this sample. This sequence joins TRBV30 and TRBJ1-2; D is undetermined. CDR3 length: 12 amino acids. From germline, CDR1 is GTSNPN and CDR2 SVGIG (reference sequence). Between the trimmed V and J ends, which lost 1 base and 4 bases, there was a span of 7 bases. The CDR3 nucleotides read TGTGCCTGGAGTGGAGGCAGCTATGGCTACACCTTC. Translating gives CAWSGGSYGYTF.

This clone has a single count. The chain employs TRBV28 and TRBJ2-7; possible D gene TRBD1, 6 bases. Germline values: CDR1 MDHEN, CDR2 SYDVKM. V was cut by 6 bases and J by 4 bases, with 10 bases left in between. The CDR3 length is 12 residues. The CDR3 region is CASSPGVYEQYF. CDR3 sequence (DNA): TGTGCCAGCAGCCCAGGGGTATACGAGCAGTACTTC.

The rearrangement joins TRBV10-3 to TRBJ2-1; 9 bases are shared with TRBD1. V lost 3 bases to trimming and J lost 7 bases; unmatched junction nucleotides: 4. The germline V gene has CDR1 ENHRY and CDR2 SYGVKD. The CDR3 length is 14 residues. CDR3 region: CAISDGTGFNEQFF. The CDR3 bases are TGTGCCATCAGTGACGGGACAGGGTTTAATGAGCAGTTCTTC.

The V call is TRBV5-1, the J call TRBJ1-5; weak D call: TRBD1 (5 bases). This CDR3 is built from 15 residues. Germline V lookup: CDR1 SGHRS, CDR2 YFSETQ. V lost 0 bases and J lost 4, with 11 bases in between. The CDR3 coding sequence is TGCGCCAGCAGCTTGGAGTGGCAGGGTAATCAGCCCCAGCATTTT. Translating it yields CASSLEWQGNQPQHF.

This chain connects TRBV27 to TRBJ1-2; D gene uncertain. The V end lost 4 bases, the J end lost 5 bases, and 11 bases lay between the germline ends. Per germline, CDR1 MNHEY and CDR2 SMNVEV (reference sequence). The CDR3 contains 13 residues. The CDR3 region has the DNA TGTGCCAGCAGTTACGCGTCAGGATATGGCTACACCTTC. Its translation: CASSYASGYGYTF.

The V call is TRBV6-5, the J call TRBJ2-7; 9 bases map to TRBD2. V lost 3 bases, J lost 5 bases, and 5 bases stayed unmatched. This CDR3 spans 14 amino acids. The germline CDR1 and CDR2 sequences are MNHEY and SVGAGI. The CDR3 reads CASSYGTSRNEQYF. The CDR3 bases are TGTGCCAGCAGTTATGGGACTAGCAGGAACGAGCAGTACTTC.

This clone has only a few counts. CDR3 DNA sequence: TGCGCCAGCAGCTCTCTAGCGGGTATTGGCCATGAGCAGTTCTTC. Its translation is CASSSLAGIGHEQFF. The chain carries TRBV5-1 and TRBJ2-1; 8 bases match TRBD2. The length of the CDR3 is 15 residues. Germline CDR1 reads SGHRS; CDR2 reads YFSETQ. The ends lost 3 bases at V and 8 bases at J; junction bases unmatched: 10.

The chain combines TRBV30 with TRBJ2-7, with TRBD2 as a possible D gene (6 bases). V lost 1 base to trimming and J lost 6 bases, with 7 bases between them. CDR1 is GTSNPN, CDR2 SVGIG, per germline (reference sequence). The CDR3 has 11 amino acids. CDR3 loop: CAWSGGVEQYF. For the CDR3, the DNA is TGTGCCTGGAGTGGGGGGGTCGAGCAGTACTTC.

The V call is TRBV7-9, the J call TRBJ1-2, with a weak D call TRBD1 (6 bases). The germline gives CDR1 SEHNR, CDR2 FQNEAQ (reference sequence). V gave up 5 bases and J gave up 2 bases, with 9 bases separating them. This CDR3 region has 13 residues. The CDR3 DNA reads TGTGCCAGCAGCACCACAGGGAACTATGGCTACACCTTC. This sequence encodes CASSTTGNYGYTF.

The V and J genes are TRBV28 and TRBJ1-2, with 8 bases that match TRBD1. The CDR3 is 15 amino acids. The V gene's germline CDR1 is MDHEN and CDR2 SYDVKM. J was trimmed by 1 base and V by 4 bases; bases with no gene match: 5. In DNA form, the CDR3 reads TGTGCCAGCAGTTCTGGCGACAGGGGTAACTATGGCTACACCTTC. This translates into CASSSGDRGNYGYTF.

This chain uses TRBV20-1 with TRBJ1-2, with a possible D match to TRBD1 (5 bases). Germline V lookup: CDR1 DFQATT, CDR2 SNEGSKA (reference sequence). The length of the CDR3 is 13 residues. V lost 3 bases to trimming and J lost 4 bases, with 12 bases between them. The CDR3 here is CSASLPGIYGYTF. CDR3 bases: TGCAGTGCTAGTCTACCAGGGATCTATGGCTACACCTTC.

This chain connects TRBV29-1 to TRBJ2-1, with 13 bases matching TRBD2. This CDR3 is 15 amino acids long. Germline loops: CDR1 SQVTM, CDR2 ANQGSEA. The V and J ends lost 4 bases and 1 base, in that order; junction bases with no gene match: 1. In DNA form, the CDR3 reads TGCAGCGTTGTGACTAGCGGGGGGTCCTACAATGAGCAGTTCTTC. Translation gives CSVVTSGGSYNEQFF.

The chain uses TRBV6-4 and TRBJ2-2, with a possible D match to TRBD2 (6 bases). The CDR3 spans 14 residues. The germline V and J ends were trimmed by 4 bases and 5 bases, with 11 bases remaining between them. Per the germline V gene, CDR1 is MRHNA and CDR2 is SNTAGT. CDR3: CASSGGAGTGELFF. The CDR3 DNA reads as TGTGCCAGCAGTGGCGGGGCCGGTACCGGGGAGCTGTTTTTT.

The chain uses TRBV7-9 and TRBJ2-3, with 7 bases matching TRBD1. Looked up from germline, CDR1 is SEHNR and CDR2 is FQNEAQ (reference sequence). The CDR3 contains 16 residues. J gave up 0 bases and V 5 bases, and 8 bases lay outside the gene matches. The CDR3 region has the DNA TGTGCCAGCAGCGCATGGACAGGACCGAGCACAGATACGCAGTATTTT. Translation gives CASSAWTGPSTDTQYF.

The chain uses TRBV5-8 and TRBJ2-1, with a possible D match to TRBD2 (5 bases). The germline V gene encodes CDR1 SGHTS and CDR2 YDEGEE. V was clipped by 4 bases and J by 1 base, with 12 bases between them. The CDR3 is made up of 15 amino acids. CDR3 coding DNA: TGTGCCAGCAGCGAGCGGATCTCTTCCTACAATGAGCAGTTCTTC. This translates into CASSERISSYNEQFF.

The rearrangement links TRBV7-2 to TRBJ1-1; tentatively, D is TRBD1 (5 bases). V dropped 5 bases and J dropped 5 bases, with 15 bases sitting between them. This CDR3 has 14 residues. Germline CDR1 SGHTA, CDR2 FQGNSA. This chain's CDR3 is CASSLREPRTEAFF. CDR3 in DNA: TGTGCCAGCAGCCTCAGGGAACCAAGGACTGAAGCTTTCTTT.